The subject of this entry is one T cell receptor (beta chain). As yet, its antigen is unknown. The source of the sample is a study of CD8 T cells in Susac syndrome. Overall study results and limits: Only a relatively small number of individuals were included in the TCR sequencing and HLA analysis.

An input of 0.5 to 1 ug of RNA was subjected to reverse transcription using random hexamers. immunoSEQ multiplex PCR amplified TCR beta CDR3 across 54 Vbeta, 13 Jbeta. TCRdb called the immunoSEQ multiplex PCR reads again in MiXCR, with one record for every CDR3 protein. The table has 200,000 or so distinct CDR3 sequences, more than 90% seen once; the top ten hold approximately 0.09%. The CDR3 totals 17 residues. The germline V gene has CDR1 PRHDT and CDR2 FYEKMQ (reference sequence). V lost 5 bases and J lost 3; bases outside the gene matches: 11. The multiple sclerosis control cohort comprised treatment-naive individuals presenting with stable or active relapsing-remitting disease. Negative isolation yielded CD4+ and CD8+ T cells, and FACS enriched TEMRA cells.

The sequencing sample was made of CD4+ T cells from PBMCs. The receptor was isolated from a human donor with multiple sclerosis. This chain uses TRBV13 with TRBJ1-1; 11 bases map to TRBD1. CDR3 in DNA: TGTGCCAGCAGCCCTAAGAGGACAGGGGGCGGGTACACTGAAGCTTTCTTT. Its protein is CASSPKRTGGGYTEAFF.